This T cell receptor (beta chain) was obtained from a study of OX40 agonist ivuxolimab in advanced cancers. Study-level background: Dosing consisted of intravenous ivuxolimab at 0.01 to 10 mg/kg every 2 weeks. Two cutaneous melanoma patients and one hepatocellular carcinoma patient, three in all, had partial responses.

This clone was counted a few times. Antigen specificity is unknown. Assay: immunoSEQ multiplex PCR; the TCRdb copy retains only in-frame clones and omits some. The data contain tens of thousands of clones, over 75% of them singletons. Trimming took off 0 bases at V and 4 bases at J, with 19 bases between the two ends. The CDR3 runs to 17 residues. Germline V gives CDR1 SGHRS, CDR2 YFSETQ. With autoimmune disease history or systemic immunosuppression, patients were excluded. Overall study results and limits: Averaging showed that CD8+ T cells had more expanded clones than CD4+ did.

Material: CD4+ or CD8+ T cells sorted from blood, obtained in a trial of the OX40 agonist ivuxolimab. The source is an adult with an advanced solid tumor such as melanoma, head and neck, liver or kidney cancer. V is TRBV5-1 and J is TRBJ1-2, with D possibly matching TRBD1 (5 bases). The CDR3 DNA reads as TGCGCCAGCAGCTTGGTCGGCAGGGCACCTATCGGCTATGGCTACACCTTC. It is translated as CASSLVGRAPIGYGYTF.